Described below is a single TCR beta chain sequence and its context. Its antigen is unknown. The sample comes from a study of T cell responses to AZD1222 COVID-19 vaccine. Study-level background: Pooling of second doses given at about 4 or about 12 weeks was done. Study-level results: Possibly, clonal diversity was underestimated; donors were largely white British and included more females. Distributed over spike, vaccine-associated CD4 TCRs predominated at 160-218 and 743-854.

The protocol was immunoSEQ multiplex PCR, while the TCRdb copy is restricted to in-frame clones and leaves out a portion. The sample contains 120,000 or so clones, about 90% of which appear only once. The germline V gene encodes CDR1 SNHLY and CDR2 FYNNEI. The V segment lost 5 bases and the J segment 4 bases; nucleotides outside the gene matches: 18. The CDR3 is made up of 18 amino acids. The V and J genes are TRBV2 and TRBJ2-3; 7 bases line up with TRBD2. This sequence originates from an adult in good health. The material was peripheral blood, obtained on day 0 of AZD1222 vaccination. CDR3 coding DNA: TGTGCCAGCAGTCTGACCCTCCGAGGGAGCGGGGAGTCAGATACGCAGTATTTT. Its protein product is CASSLTLRGSGESDTQYF. The variable domain in full, with the rest retrieved from reference TRBV2 and TRBJ2-3, is EPEVTQTPSHQVTQMGQEVILRCVPISNHLYFYWYRQILGQKVEFLVSFYNNEISEKSEIFDDQFSVERPDGSNFTLKIRSTKLEDSAMYFCASSLTLRGSGESDTQYFGPGTRLTVL.